Presented here are 30 T cell receptor beta chains from one specimen sequenced in a study of PD-L1 blockade in urothelial cancer. Clones were read by immunoSEQ multiplex PCR, and TCRdb kept only the in-frame ones, dropping some. The data show under 90,000 clones, 90% seen once. The sample was PBMCs, taken around atezolizumab (anti-PD-L1) treatment. These receptor sequences come from a man aged 55 to 70 with urothelial cancer.

This sequence joins TRBV7-2 and TRBJ1-1, with D perhaps matching TRBD1 (6 bases). The germline V gene has CDR1 SGHTA and CDR2 FQGNSA. CDR3 length equals 15 residues. The ends were cut back, 2 bases at V and 8 bases at J, with 18 bases in the middle. DNA for the CDR3: TGTGCCAGCAGCTTAACTAGTGGGACAATCCGGGAAGCTTTCTTT. Amino acid sequence: CASSLTSGTIREAFF.

This sequence joins TRBV6-5 and TRBJ1-6; D might be TRBD1 (5 bases). Trimming took 2 bases from V and 6 from J, leaving 11 bases between them. There are 15 residues in the CDR3. Germline assignment: CDR1 MNHEY and CDR2 SVGAGI. The CDR3 loop reads CASSYRGSLNSPLHF. The CDR3 DNA sequence: TGTGCCAGCAGTTACCGGGGGTCCCTTAATTCACCCCTCCACTTT.

The chain joins TRBV9 to TRBJ2-7; TRBD1 aligns across 7 bases. The CDR3 length is 14 residues. Germline V gene lookup returns CDR1 SGDLS and CDR2 YYNGEE. Germline trimming cut 3 bases from V and 5 bases from J; bases unmatched to any gene: 8. The CDR3, as DNA: TGTGCCAGCAGCGAAAACAGGGGTCCCAACGAGCAGTACTTC. Its protein is CASSENRGPNEQYF.

This clone has a single count. The genes are TRBV9 and TRBJ1-4; D is uncertain. The germline V and J ends were trimmed by 0 bases and 2 bases, with 8 bases remaining between them. The germline V gene encodes CDR1 SGDLS and CDR2 YYNGEE. This CDR3 is built from 15 residues. The CDR3 DNA sequence: TGTGCCAGCAGCGTAGGGACTGAGACTAATGAAAAACTGTTTTTT. Its translation: CASSVGTETNEKLFF. Combining the CDR3 with reference TRBV9 and TRBJ1-4 gives the whole variable domain DSGVTQTPKHLITATGQRVTLRCSPRSGDLSVYWYQQSLDQGLQFLIQYYNGEERAKGNILERFSAQQFPDLHSELNLSSLELGDSALYFCASSVGTETNEKLFFGSGTQLSVL.

The gene calls are TRBV30 and TRBJ1-2; the D gene is possibly TRBD1 (5 bases). Germline V gives CDR1 GTSNPN, CDR2 SVGIG (reference sequence). Between the trimmed V and J ends, which lost 8 bases and 4 bases, there was a span of 8 bases. CDR3 length equals 10 residues. Here the CDR3 reads CAGGGYGYTF. As DNA, the CDR3 is TGTGCCGGGGGGGGCTATGGCTACACCTTC.

The genes are TRBV10-1 and TRBJ2-7; 8 bases line up with TRBD1. Per the germline V gene, CDR1 is WNHNN and CDR2 is SYGVQD (reference sequence). The CDR3 runs to 14 residues. Unmatched junction bases numbered 10, after V lost 6 bases and J lost 6 bases. CDR3: CASSPGQAPGEQYF. CDR3 DNA: TGCGCCAGCAGCCCGGGACAGGCCCCGGGCGAGCAGTACTTC.

The rearrangement joins TRBV9 to TRBJ2-5; the match to TRBD1 covers 8 bases. Trimming cost V 0 bases and J 4 bases; bases outside gene matches: 5. This CDR3 region has 15 residues. Germline V gene data show CDR1 as SGDLS and CDR2 as YYNGEE. The CDR3, as DNA: TGTGCCAGCAGCGTAGATCAGGGGGCGGCAGAGACCCAGTACTTC. It codes for CASSVDQGAAETQYF.

This clone was observed a single time. The chain joins TRBV4-2 to TRBJ1-1, with D perhaps TRBD1 (6 bases). Deletions cut 2 bases from V and 1 base from J, with 8 bases between. The CDR3 is made up of 14 amino acids. CDR1 is LGHNA and CDR2 is YNFKEQ in the germline V gene. CDR3 DNA sequence: TGTGCCAGCAGCCAATCGGGACAGAACACTGAAGCTTTCTTT. This gives the protein CASSQSGQNTEAFF.

The chain employs TRBV6-6 and TRBJ2-1, with 9 bases matching TRBD1. Germline V gene lookup returns CDR1 MNHNY and CDR2 SVGAGI (reference sequence). V was pared by 7 bases and J by 5 bases, with 9 bases of the junction left unmatched. The CDR3 has 15 residues. Here the CDR3 DNA reads TGTGCCAGCATCGACAGGGGGGGACCTAACAATGAGCAGTTCTTC. Its translation is CASIDRGGPNNEQFF.

CDR3 residues: CASSPPGVNTEAFF. The CDR3 DNA follows: TGTGCCAGCAGCCCCCCCGGGGTGAACACTGAAGCTTTCTTT. The J gene is TRBJ1-1, the V gene TRBV5-5; no reliable D call. The CDR3 length is 14 residues. Between the trimmed V and J ends, which lost 4 bases and 0 bases, there was a span of 10 bases. Looked up from germline, CDR1 is SGHKS and CDR2 is YYEKEE (reference sequence).

V and J are TRBV7-2 and TRBJ1-1; no clear D gene. Trimming removed 0 bases from V and 1 base from J, with 6 bases in between. Per the germline V gene, CDR1 is SGHTA and CDR2 is FQGNSA. The CDR3 is 14 amino acids. The CDR3 bases are TGTGCCAGCAGCTTAGCGCAGGCGAACACTGAAGCTTTCTTT. Translating gives CASSLAQANTEAFF.

This chain's CDR3 is CASSLTSGRAHTQYF. In DNA, the CDR3 is TGTGCCAGCAGTCTGACTAGCGGGAGGGCCCATACGCAGTATTTT. The gene calls are TRBV28 and TRBJ2-3; 14 bases align to TRBD2. V lost 5 bases and J lost 7; bases outside the gene matches: 5. In germline, CDR1 is MDHEN, CDR2 SYDVKM. The CDR3 has 15 amino acids. The variable domain in full, with the rest retrieved from reference TRBV28 and TRBJ2-3, is DVKVTQSSRYLVKRTGEKVFLECVQDMDHENMFWYRQDPGLGLRLIYFSYDVKMKEKGDIPEGYSVSREKKERFSLILESASTNQTSMYLCASSLTSGRAHTQYFGPGTRLTVL.

The V call is TRBV19, the J call TRBJ2-7, with 7 bases aligning to TRBD1. V lost 4 bases to trimming and J lost 4 bases; unmatched junction nucleotides: 13. The germline CDR1 and CDR2 sequences are LNHDA and SQIVND (reference sequence). The CDR3 extends over 16 amino acids. The CDR3 loop is CASSTPKDRRRYEQYF. CDR3 nucleotides: TGTGCCAGTAGTACCCCGAAGGACAGGCGTCGGTACGAGCAGTACTTC.

The CDR3 region is CASSDGGGDQPQHF. CDR3 DNA sequence: TGTGCCAGCAGTGATGGGGGGGGCGATCAGCCCCAGCATTTT. The chain recombines TRBV6-1 with TRBJ1-5; possibly TRBD1 for D (6 bases). CDR1 is MNHNS and CDR2 is SASEGT in the germline V gene. Deletions cut 3 bases from V and 5 bases from J, with 11 bases between. The CDR3 sequence is 14 residues long.

V gene TRBV6-5 combines with J gene TRBJ1-5; D not certain. V lost 2 bases and J 6 bases, leaving 14 bases between the germline ends. Per the germline V gene, CDR1 is MNHEY and CDR2 is SVGAGI. CDR3 length: 15 residues. The CDR3 loop reads CASSYVFPGSQPQHF. CDR3 bases: TGTGCCAGCAGTTACGTGTTCCCCGGTAGTCAGCCCCAGCATTTT.

The chain employs TRBV7-2 and TRBJ1-2, with 9 bases identical to TRBD1. This CDR3 region has 16 residues. Germline CDR1 is SGHTA and CDR2 is FQGNSA. The V gene end was trimmed by 5 bases and the J gene end by 2 bases; junction bases not matched to a gene: 9. CDR3 DNA sequence: TGTGCCAGCAGCGGGGAGGGGACAGGGAAAAACTATGGCTACACCTTC. Translating gives CASSGEGTGKNYGYTF.

This rearrangement joins TRBV18 to TRBJ2-6, with 11 bases aligning to TRBD2. Per germline, CDR1 KGHSH and CDR2 LQKENI. Unmatched junction bases numbered 9, after V lost 4 bases and J lost 1 base. This CDR3 comprises 19 residues. The CDR3 bases are TGTGCCAGCTCACGCGGACTAGCGGGTGCCTCTTCTGGGGCCAACGTCCTGACTTTC. Translation gives CASSRGLAGASSGANVLTF.

The V and J genes are TRBV7-8 and TRBJ1-1; D not certain. Trimming removed 2 bases from V and 0 bases from J, with 13 bases in between. The CDR3 is made up of 16 amino acids. CDR1 is SGHVS, CDR2 FQNEAQ, per germline. The CDR3 loop reads CASSLNRIQMNTEAFF. The CDR3 DNA is TGTGCCAGCAGCTTAAACCGGATACAGATGAACACTGAAGCTTTCTTT.

This sequence joins TRBV21-1 and TRBJ1-6; TRBD1, as called in the table, went unchecked against the DNA. TRBV21-1 is noted as a pseudogene. The CDR3 is 14 amino acids. Written as DNA, the CDR3 is TGTGCCAGCAGCACATCAGGGGGCAACTCACCCCTCCACTTT. Translation: CASSTSGGNSPLHF.

This clone occurred once. The chain has TRBV2 and TRBJ2-3; 11 nucleotides agree with TRBD1. V was clipped by 6 bases and J by 3 bases; unmatched bases: 2. CDR1 is SNHLY, CDR2 FYNNEI, per germline. The CDR3 totals 14 residues. The CDR3 DNA sequence: TGTGCCAGCAGGCGGGACAGGGGGACAGATACGCAGTATTTT. Translation: CASRRDRGTDTQYF.

This chain joins TRBV30 and TRBJ2-7, with TRBD2 identical over 14 bases. Germline CDR1 and CDR2: GTSNPN and SVGIG (reference sequence). The V gene end was trimmed by 2 bases and the J gene end by 2 bases; junction bases not matched to a gene: 8. The CDR3 has 17 amino acids. CDR3 residues: CAWSPRWTSGRPYEQYF. The CDR3 region has the DNA TGTGCCTGGAGTCCCCGATGGACTAGCGGGAGGCCCTACGAGCAGTACTTC.

CDR3 bases: TGCGCCAGCAGCTTGGGACAGGTCGGGTATTGGGGCTACACCTTC. Translating gives CASSLGQVGYWGYTF. The chain uses TRBV5-1 and TRBJ1-2, with D possibly matching TRBD1 (6 bases). Between the trimmed V and J ends, which lost 0 bases and 8 bases, there was a span of 17 bases. The CDR3 runs to 15 residues. CDR1 is SGHRS, CDR2 YFSETQ, per germline.

The chain joins TRBV6-6 to TRBJ2-7, with 10 bases fitting TRBD1. Germline CDR1 MNHNY, CDR2 SVGAGI (reference sequence). The CDR3 covers 13 residues. Trimming at V came to 4 bases and at J to 4 bases, leaving 1 base not matched to a gene. CDR3 loop: CASSWGQGYEQYF. In nucleotides, the CDR3 is TGTGCCAGCAGTTGGGGACAGGGGTACGAGCAGTACTTC.

This clone has only a few counts. The chain carries TRBV11-1 and TRBJ2-2; no reliable D call. Trimming took off 5 bases at V and 8 bases at J, with 12 bases between the two ends. CDR1 is SGHAT, CDR2 FQDESV, per germline (reference sequence). This CDR3 contains 13 residues. The CDR3 sequence: CASSPRFRGELFF. The CDR3 DNA follows: TGTGCCAGCAGCCCGCGGTTTAGGGGGGAGCTGTTTTTT.

This clone was counted once. CDR3 sequence: CAISESRSAYNSPLHF. The CDR3 nucleotides are TGTGCCATCAGTGAGTCGAGGTCGGCCTATAATTCACCCCTCCACTTT. V is TRBV10-3 and J is TRBJ1-6; unclear D gene. V dropped 0 bases and J dropped 2 bases, with 8 bases sitting between them. The germline gives CDR1 ENHRY, CDR2 SYGVKD. CDR3 size: 16 residues.

The rearrangement links TRBV7-9 to TRBJ1-3; tentative D call: TRBD1 (5 bases). The ends were cut back, 6 bases at V and 2 bases at J, with 14 bases in the middle. The CDR3 length is 15 residues. CDR1 and CDR2 (germline): SEHNR, FQNEAQ (reference sequence). The chain's CDR3 is CASSKQDNAGNTIYF. As DNA, the CDR3 is TGTGCCAGCAGTAAACAGGACAACGCTGGAAACACCATATATTTT.

This chain joins TRBV7-8 and TRBJ2-7; possible D gene TRBD2, 5 bases. CDR1 is SGHVS and CDR2 is FQNEAQ in the germline V gene. V lost 1 base and J lost 4, with 14 bases in between. CDR3 length: 15 residues. CDR3 nucleotide sequence: TGTGCCAGCAGCTTAGGTCCCACCGACTATTACGAGCAGTACTTC. This encodes CASSLGPTDYYEQYF.

The chain combines TRBV20-1 with TRBJ2-5; D is undetermined. The CDR3 extends over 11 amino acids. CDR1 is DFQATT and CDR2 is SNEGSKA in the germline V gene (reference sequence). Trimming took off 7 bases at V and 2 bases at J, with 8 bases between the two ends. CDR3 amino acids: CSVQSQETQYF. In nucleotides, the CDR3 is TGCAGTGTTCAGTCACAAGAGACCCAGTACTTC.

The chain recombines TRBV28 with TRBJ1-2; tentative D call: TRBD1 (5 bases). V lost 3 bases and J lost 7, with 18 bases in between. CDR3 length: 15 amino acids. CDR1 MDHEN and CDR2 SYDVKM come from the germline V gene. The CDR3 loop is CASSFRTWGSGGYTF. CDR3 nucleotide sequence: TGTGCCAGCAGTTTTAGGACATGGGGATCGGGTGGCTACACCTTC.

The chain combines TRBV19 with TRBJ2-1; maybe TRBD2 (5 bases). V was trimmed by 5 bases and J by 0 bases, leaving 11 bases between them. There are 15 residues in the CDR3. The germline V gene encodes CDR1 LNHDA and CDR2 SQIVND (reference sequence). The CDR3 region has the DNA TGTGCCAGTAGTCTTCCGGGGAGCTCCTACAATGAGCAGTTCTTC. As protein: CASSLPGSSYNEQFF. The full variable domain, completed using reference TRBV19 and TRBJ2-1, is DGGITQSPKYLFRKEGQNVTLSCEQNLNHDAMYWYRQDPGQGLRLIYYSQIVNDFQKGDIAEGYSVSREKKESFPLTVTSAQKNPTAFYLCASSLPGSSYNEQFFGPGTRLTVL.